Each of the 12 T cell receptor beta chains below was sequenced from the same sample in a study of T cell repertoires in cytomegalovirus infection. TCRdb re-called the reads through MiXCR, storing one row per CDR3 protein. Seen here are 350,000 to 550,000 distinct CDR3 sequences, 30% to 40% observed once, and the top ten hold 12% to 15%. The sequenced sample consisted of PBMCs. The receptors were sampled from a human donor in good health (CMV status not recorded). Some clones in this sample may be carry-over from other donors' samples.

Comment on this clonotype: No conserved phenylalanine or tryptophan is present at the end of the CDR3, so a read error is the likely explanation. Here the CDR3 DNA reads TGCAGTGCTAGCGGGGAGTACTACAATGAGCAGTTCCTC. Translated: CSASGEYYNEQFL. The J gene is TRBJ2-1, the V gene TRBV20-1, with a weak D call TRBD2 (5 bases). The germline V gene has CDR1 DFQATT and CDR2 SNEGSKA (reference sequence). The CDR3 has 13 residues. V was pared by 3 bases and J by 3 bases, with 9 bases between.

This clonotype was counted many times. V is TRBV12-3 or TRBV12-4 and J is TRBJ2-7; no clear D gene. V lost 2 bases, J lost 6 bases, and 14 bases lay in between. CDR3 length: 14 amino acids. CDR3 coding DNA: TGTGCCAGCAGTTTATCAATGCCCGGACGCGAGCAGTACTTC. It yields the protein CASSLSMPGREQYF.

This chain's CDR3 is CASSQNGQPNSPLHF. The CDR3 coding sequence is TGTGCCAGCAGCCAAAACGGACAGCCAAATTCACCCCTCCACTTT. The chain is built from TRBV3-1 and TRBJ1-6; a weak D match, TRBD1 (6 bases). Germline V lookup: CDR1 LGHDT, CDR2 YNNKEL (reference sequence). This CDR3 region has 15 residues. V lost 2 bases, J lost 7 bases, and 12 bases lay in between.

The sample holds many counts of this clonotype. The rearrangement uses TRBV7-2 and TRBJ2-5; 15 bases are shared with TRBD2. There are 16 residues in the CDR3. V shed 4 bases and J 4 bases; nucleotides not matched to a gene: 4. CDR1 SGHTA and CDR2 FQGNSA come from the germline V gene. The CDR3 DNA reads as TGTGCCAGCAGCTCTGGACTAGCGGGGGGGCGAGAGACCCAGTACTTC. Translation gives CASSSGLAGGRETQYF.

The chain is built from TRBV19 and TRBJ1-5, with D perhaps matching TRBD1 (5 bases). CDR3 length equals 18 residues. Germline CDR1 is LNHDA and CDR2 is SQIVND (reference sequence). Trimming removed 1 base at V and 0 bases at J, with 16 bases between. CDR3 protein: CASSIVGGVGYSNQPQHF. CDR3 DNA: TGTGCCAGTAGTATAGTTGGGGGTGTGGGCTATAGCAATCAGCCCCAGCATTTT.

This clonotype appeared a single time. This chain links TRBV6-8 with TRBJ1-2; 11 bases are shared with TRBD1. After removal of 10 bases from V and 4 bases from J, the junction contained 8 bases not matched to a gene. The CDR3 has 14 residues. Germline CDR1 reads MNHGY; CDR2 reads SAAAGT. CDR3: CANSWDRGTYGYTF. The CDR3, as DNA: TGTGCCAACTCGTGGGACAGGGGGACCTATGGCTACACCTTC.

In its sample, this clonotype was seen many times. The chain links TRBV7-2 to TRBJ2-3; no clear D gene. This CDR3 region has 12 residues. Germline CDR1 SGHTA, CDR2 FQGNSA. Trimming took 5 bases from V and 5 from J, leaving 8 bases between them. In DNA, the CDR3 is TGTGCCAGCAGCCTCTTAGGAGATACGCAGTATTTT. Protein sequence: CASSLLGDTQYF.

Many counts were recorded for this clonotype. This rearrangement joins TRBV7-2 to TRBJ1-1, with D tentatively TRBD1 (5 bases). Germline-derived CDR1 and CDR2 are SGHTA and FQGNSA. V was cut by 3 bases and J by 4 bases, with 15 bases left in between. This CDR3 comprises 15 residues. The DNA of the CDR3 is TGTGCCAGCAGCTTTGGGACTGAGGGGTTCACTGAAGCTTTCTTT. Encoded protein: CASSFGTEGFTEAFF.

There are a few counts of this clonotype. The rearrangement joins TRBV20-1 to TRBJ1-5, with D unclear. The germline CDR1 and CDR2 sequences are DFQATT and SNEGSKA (reference sequence). V was pared by 4 bases and J by 3 bases, with 16 bases between. The CDR3 loop spans 15 amino acids. CDR3 DNA sequence: TGCAGTGCTAATTCTGCAGGAGACCTCAATCAGCCCCAGCATTTT. It codes for CSANSAGDLNQPQHF.

This chain joins TRBV7-3 and TRBJ2-1; 13 bases align to TRBD2. This CDR3 has 16 residues. V lost 4 bases and J lost 6; bases outside the gene matches: 6. The germline V gene encodes CDR1 SGHTA and CDR2 FQGTGA. The CDR3, as DNA: TGTGCCAGCAGCTCCTCGACTAGCGGGGGGCCCAATGAGCAGTTCTTC. Amino acids: CASSSSTSGGPNEQFF.

This clonotype was picked up many times. The chain combines TRBV7-2 with TRBJ2-3, with 10 bases lining up with TRBD1. Per germline, CDR1 SGHTA and CDR2 FQGNSA. V shed 4 bases, J shed 4 bases, and the junction held 2 bases outside the gene matches. The CDR3 runs 14 residues. CDR3 sequence (DNA): TGTGCCAGCAGCTGGACAGGGGGACCAGATACGCAGTATTTT. It translates to CASSWTGGPDTQYF.

Of note for this clonotype: The final CDR3 position lacks the conserved phenylalanine or tryptophan, pointing to a likely read error. The rearrangement joins TRBV6-2 or TRBV6-3 to TRBJ2-7; D is undetermined. This CDR3 spans 14 amino acids. The V gene lost 2 bases and the J gene lost 3 bases, with 11 bases spanning the gap. Germline-derived CDR1 and CDR2 are MNHEY and SVGEGT. CDR3 region: CASSYNLLNYEQYL. The CDR3 DNA is TGTGCCAGCAGTTACAATCTCTTGAACTACGAGCAGTACTTA.